The text below deals with one T cell receptor (beta chain). This sample is part of a study of T cells expressing NK-cell markers. Germline lookup yields CDR1 MNHNS and CDR2 SASEGT. CDR3 length: 15 amino acids. Following a re-call of the 5' RACE reads, TCRdb has one entry per CDR3 protein and lacks DNA. The table lists approximately 150,000 distinct CDR3 sequences. The source is a woman between 18 and 75 years old in good health. The chain couples TRBV6-1 to TRBJ2-2; checking the TCRdb D call of TRBD1 is not possible without DNA. The sample comprised blood T cells: a sorted CD56 or NKG2C T cell subset, CD4+ or CD8+ T cells, or bulk PBMC T cells (not recorded which). The CDR3 protein is CASLGRRHNTGELFF.